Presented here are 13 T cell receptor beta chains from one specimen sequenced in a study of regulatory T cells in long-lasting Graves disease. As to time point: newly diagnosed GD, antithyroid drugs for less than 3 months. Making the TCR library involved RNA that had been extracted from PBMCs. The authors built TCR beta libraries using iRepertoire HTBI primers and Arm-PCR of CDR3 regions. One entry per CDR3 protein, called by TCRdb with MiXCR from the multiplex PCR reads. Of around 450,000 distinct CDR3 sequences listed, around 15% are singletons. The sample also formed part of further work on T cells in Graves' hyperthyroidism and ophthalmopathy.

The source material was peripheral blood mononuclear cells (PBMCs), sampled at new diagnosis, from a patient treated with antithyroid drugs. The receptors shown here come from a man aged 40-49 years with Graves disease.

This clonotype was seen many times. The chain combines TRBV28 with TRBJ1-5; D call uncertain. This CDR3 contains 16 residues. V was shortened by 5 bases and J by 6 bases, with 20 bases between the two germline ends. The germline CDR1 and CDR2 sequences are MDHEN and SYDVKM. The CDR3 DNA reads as TGTGCCAGCAGTCCCCCCAAACGGCGCGGCGTTCAGCCCCAGCATTTT. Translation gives CASSPPKRRGVQPQHF.

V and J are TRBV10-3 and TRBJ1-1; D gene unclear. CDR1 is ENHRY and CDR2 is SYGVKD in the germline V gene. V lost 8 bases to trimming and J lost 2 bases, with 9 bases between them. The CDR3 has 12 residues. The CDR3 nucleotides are TGTGCCATCGGGAAGTTTAACACTGAAGCTTTCTTT. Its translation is CAIGKFNTEAFF.

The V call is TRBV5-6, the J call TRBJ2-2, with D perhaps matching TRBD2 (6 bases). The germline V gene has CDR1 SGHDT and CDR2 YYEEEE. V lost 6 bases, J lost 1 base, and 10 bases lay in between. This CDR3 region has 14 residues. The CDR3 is CASKEGMNTGELFF. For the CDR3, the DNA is TGTGCCAGCAAGGAGGGTATGAACACCGGGGAGCTGTTTTTT.

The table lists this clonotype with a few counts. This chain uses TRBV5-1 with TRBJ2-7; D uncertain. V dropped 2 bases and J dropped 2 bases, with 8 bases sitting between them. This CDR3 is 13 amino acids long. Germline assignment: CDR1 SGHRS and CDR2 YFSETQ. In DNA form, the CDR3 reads TGCGCCAGCAGCTTTACCCTAGCCTACGAGCAGTACTTC. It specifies CASSFTLAYEQYF.

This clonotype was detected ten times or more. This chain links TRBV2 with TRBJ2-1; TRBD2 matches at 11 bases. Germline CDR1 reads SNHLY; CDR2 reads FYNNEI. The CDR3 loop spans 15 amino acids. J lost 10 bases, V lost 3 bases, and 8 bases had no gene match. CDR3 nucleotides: TGTGCCAGCAGTGAGTTGACTAGCGGGATTGGGGAGCAGTTCTTC. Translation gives CASSELTSGIGEQFF.

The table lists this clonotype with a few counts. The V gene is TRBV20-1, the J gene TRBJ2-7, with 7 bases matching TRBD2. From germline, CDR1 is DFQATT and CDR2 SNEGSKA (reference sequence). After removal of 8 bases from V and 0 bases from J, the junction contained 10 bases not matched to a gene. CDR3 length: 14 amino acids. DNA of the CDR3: TGCAGTCCCAAGGTAGCGGGCCTCTCCTACGAGCAGTACTTC. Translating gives CSPKVAGLSYEQYF.

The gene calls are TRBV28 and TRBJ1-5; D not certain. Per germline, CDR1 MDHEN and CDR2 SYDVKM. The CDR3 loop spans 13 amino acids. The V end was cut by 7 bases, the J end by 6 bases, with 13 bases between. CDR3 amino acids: CASKQLQRQPQHF. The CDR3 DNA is TGTGCCAGCAAACAGCTACAGCGTCAGCCCCAGCATTTT. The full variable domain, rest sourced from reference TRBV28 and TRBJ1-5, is DVKVTQSSRYLVKRTGEKVFLECVQDMDHENMFWYRQDPGLGLRLIYFSYDVKMKEKGDIPEGYSVSREKKERFSLILESASTNQTSMYLCASKQLQRQPQHFGDGTRLSIL.

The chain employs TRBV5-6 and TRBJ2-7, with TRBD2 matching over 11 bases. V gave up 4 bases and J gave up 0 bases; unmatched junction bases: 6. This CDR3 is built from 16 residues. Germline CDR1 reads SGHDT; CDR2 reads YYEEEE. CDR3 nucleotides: TGTGCCAGCAGCACCGGACTAGCGGGTAGCTCCTACGAGCAGTACTTC. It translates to CASSTGLAGSSYEQYF.

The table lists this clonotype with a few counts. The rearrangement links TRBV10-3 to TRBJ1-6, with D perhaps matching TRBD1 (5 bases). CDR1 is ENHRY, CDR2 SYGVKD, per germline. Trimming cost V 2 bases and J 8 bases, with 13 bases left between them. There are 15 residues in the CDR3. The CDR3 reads CAISEGQGGHSPLHF. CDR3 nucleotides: TGTGCCATCAGTGAGGGGCAGGGAGGACATTCACCCCTCCACTTT.

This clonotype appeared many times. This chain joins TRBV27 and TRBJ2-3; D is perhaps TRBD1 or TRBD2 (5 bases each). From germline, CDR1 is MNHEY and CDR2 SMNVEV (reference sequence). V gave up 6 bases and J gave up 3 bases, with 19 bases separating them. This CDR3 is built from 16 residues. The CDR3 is CASRERGRRKTDTQYF. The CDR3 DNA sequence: TGTGCCAGCAGGGAAAGGGGACGGAGAAAAACAGATACGCAGTATTTT.

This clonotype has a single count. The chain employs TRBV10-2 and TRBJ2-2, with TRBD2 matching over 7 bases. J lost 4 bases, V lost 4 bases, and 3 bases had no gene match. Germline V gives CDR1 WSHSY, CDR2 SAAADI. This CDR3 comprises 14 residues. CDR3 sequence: CASSVLAFTGELFF. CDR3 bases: TGCGCCAGCAGTGTACTAGCGTTCACCGGGGAGCTGTTTTTT.

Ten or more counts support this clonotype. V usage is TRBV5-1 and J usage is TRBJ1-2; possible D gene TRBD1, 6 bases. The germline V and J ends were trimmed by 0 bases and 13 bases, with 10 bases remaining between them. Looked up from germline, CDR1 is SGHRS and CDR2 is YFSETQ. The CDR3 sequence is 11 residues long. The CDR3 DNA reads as TGCGCCAGCAGCTTGGACAGGGCTCGCACCTTC. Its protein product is CASSLDRARTF.

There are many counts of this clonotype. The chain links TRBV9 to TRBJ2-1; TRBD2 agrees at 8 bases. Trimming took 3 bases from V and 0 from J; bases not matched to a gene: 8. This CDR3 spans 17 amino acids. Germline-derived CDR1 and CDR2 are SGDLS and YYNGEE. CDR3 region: CASSARLAPSSYNEQFF. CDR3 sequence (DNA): TGTGCCAGCAGCGCGAGACTAGCGCCGAGCTCCTACAATGAGCAGTTCTTC.